These 6 T cell receptor beta chains share one sample of origin, sequenced in a study of patients and donors after allogeneic stem cell transplantation (dated by TCRdb to the early 2020s). The library was produced with RT-PCR. The reads were generated on a NextSeq 550. TCRdb reanalyzed the raw reads on its own, using fastp at Q25 for trimming and MiXCR for clone calling, and kept in-frame beta chains. Each record represents a unique CDR3 protein, reported with the most common genes and DNA among its rows. This sample lists roughly 250,000 distinct CDR3 sequences; 13% to 15% were detected once. Around a tenth of the sample belongs to the ten largest clones. Input material: blood, either unsorted or a sorted T cell fraction (not recorded which). Receptors were obtained from a human donor who was either an allogeneic HSCT recipient or a stem cell or donor lymphocyte infusion donor (not recorded which). It is not recorded whose cells these are; they may come from a transplant donor.

J is TRBJ1-4 and V is TRBV20-1; 7 bases map to TRBD1. The CDR3 sequence is 13 residues long. Germline loops: CDR1 DFQATT, CDR2 SNEGSKA (reference sequence). After removal of 6 bases from V and 4 bases from J, the junction contained 5 bases not matched to a gene. The CDR3 DNA sequence: TGCAGTGCCGAGGACAGGTATAATGAAAAACTGTTTTTT. It translates to CSAEDRYNEKLFF.

Concerning this clonotype: With a much larger clone just one base away, this may be a read error. The genes are TRBV7-9 and TRBJ1-5; 8 bases are a match to TRBD1. V shed 4 bases, J shed 7 bases, and the junction held 12 bases outside the gene matches. Per the germline V gene, CDR1 is SEHNR and CDR2 is FQNEAQ (reference sequence). The CDR3 spans 16 residues. The CDR3 nucleotides are TGTGCCAGCAGCTCAGATTTCGACAGGGGCGAACAGCCCCAGCATTTT. Amino acids: CASSSDFDRGEQPQHF.

The genes are TRBV21-1 and TRBJ1-2; TRBD1, the table's D call, lacks a check against the DNA. TRBV21-1 is deemed a pseudogene. The CDR3 covers 15 residues. The CDR3 coding sequence is TGTGCCAGCAGCGGTATCCTGACAGATAACTATGGCTACACCTTC. Protein: CASSGILTDNYGYTF.

The chain recombines TRBV29-1 with TRBJ1-2, with unresolved D. There are 12 residues in the CDR3. Germline CDR1 SQVTM, CDR2 ANQGSEA. Trimming took off 4 bases at V and 3 bases at J, with 9 bases between the two ends. The CDR3 DNA is TGCAGCGTTGCGGAAACAGACTATGGCTACACCTTC. This codes for CSVAETDYGYTF.

This clonotype was recorded at least ten times. The chain uses TRBV29-1 and TRBJ2-7; TRBD1 matches at 7 bases. The germline gives CDR1 SQVTM, CDR2 ANQGSEA. Germline trimming cut 4 bases from V and 3 bases from J; bases unmatched to any gene: 3. There are 12 residues in the CDR3. The CDR3 DNA reads TGCAGCGTTGTGACAGGGTACTACGAGCAGTACTTC. As protein: CSVVTGYYEQYF.

This clonotype has a count of ten or more. The chain recombines TRBV3-1 with TRBJ2-2, with D hard to call. CDR3 length equals 12 residues. The V end lost 6 bases, the J end lost 5 bases, and 7 bases lay between the germline ends. CDR1 LGHDT and CDR2 YNNKEL come from the germline V gene (reference sequence). The DNA for the CDR3 is TGTGCCAGCAGTCTTAAGACCGGGGAGCTGTTTTTT. Translated: CASSLKTGELFF.